This T cell receptor beta chain was recovered during a study of naive and memory T cell subsets. Study outcomes and limitations: In naive cells, over 90% of TCR sequences were seen only once. A few larger clonotypes appeared in naive repertoires, especially CD8, possibly memory cells re-expressing CD45RA.

The beta constant-region primer was an equimolar mix of two oligonucleotides covering TRBC1 and TRBC2. Ligated cDNA was amplified by four rounds of PCR with nested alpha and beta constant-region primers and SP2. Ligation attached a single-stranded oligonucleotide with a 12-nucleotide UMI and the SP2 primer to the cDNA 3' end. TCRdb ran MiXCR on the UMI-ligation and nested PCR reads and lists one entry per CDR3 protein. Of approximately 90,000 distinct CDR3 sequences listed, about 11% are singletons. As to this clonotype: The target antigen is unknown.

Cells stained for CD3, CD4, CD8, CD45RA, CD27 and viability were sorted into four CD45RA/CD27 subsets. The origin of this receptor is a human donor in good health. The sequenced sample was naive CD4+ T cells from blood.

CDR3 sequence: CASSFKRGVWDEQFF. The DNA of the CDR3 is TGTGCCAGCAGCTTTAAGCGGGGGGTGTGGGATGAGCAGTTCTTC. The gene calls are TRBV7-2 and TRBJ2-1; TRBD2 matches 9 bases. The V segment lost 3 bases and the J segment 8 bases; nucleotides outside the gene matches: 8. CDR1 and CDR2 from the germline V gene are SGHTA and FQGNSA. This CDR3 contains 15 residues.